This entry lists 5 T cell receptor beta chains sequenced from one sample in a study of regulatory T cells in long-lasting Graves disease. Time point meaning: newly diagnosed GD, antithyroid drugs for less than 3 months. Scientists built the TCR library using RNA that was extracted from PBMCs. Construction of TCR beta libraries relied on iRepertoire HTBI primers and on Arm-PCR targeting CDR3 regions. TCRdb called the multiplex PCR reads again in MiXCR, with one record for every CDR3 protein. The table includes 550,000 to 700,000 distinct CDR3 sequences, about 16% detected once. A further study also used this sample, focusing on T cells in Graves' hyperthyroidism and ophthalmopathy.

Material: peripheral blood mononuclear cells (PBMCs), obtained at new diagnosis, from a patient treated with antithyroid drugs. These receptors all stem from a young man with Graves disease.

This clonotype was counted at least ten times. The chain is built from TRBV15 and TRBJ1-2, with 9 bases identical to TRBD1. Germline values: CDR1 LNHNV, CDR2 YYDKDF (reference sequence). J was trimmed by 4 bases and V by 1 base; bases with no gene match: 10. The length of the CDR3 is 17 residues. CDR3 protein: CATSRGGWDRAIYGYTF. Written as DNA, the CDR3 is TGTGCCACCAGCAGAGGAGGTTGGGACAGGGCTATCTATGGCTACACCTTC. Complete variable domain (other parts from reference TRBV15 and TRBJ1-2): DAMVIQNPRYQVTQFGKPVTLSCSQTLNHNVMYWYQQKSSQAPKLLFHYYDKDFNNEADTPDNFQSRRPNTSFCFLDIRSPGLGDTAMYLCATSRGGWDRAIYGYTFGSGTRLTVV.

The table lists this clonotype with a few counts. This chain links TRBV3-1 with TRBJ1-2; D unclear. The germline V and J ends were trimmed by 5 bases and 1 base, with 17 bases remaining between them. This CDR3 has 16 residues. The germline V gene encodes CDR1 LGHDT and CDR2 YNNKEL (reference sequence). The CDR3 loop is CASSETERARNYGYTF. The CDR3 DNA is TGTGCCAGCAGCGAAACTGAACGGGCACGTAACTATGGCTACACCTTC. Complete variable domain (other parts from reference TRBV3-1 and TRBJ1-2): DTAVSQTPKYLVTQMGNDKSIKCEQNLGHDTMYWYKQDSKKFLKIMFSYNNKELIINETVPNRFSPKSPDKAHLNLHINSLELGDSAVYFCASSETERARNYGYTFGSGTRLTVV.

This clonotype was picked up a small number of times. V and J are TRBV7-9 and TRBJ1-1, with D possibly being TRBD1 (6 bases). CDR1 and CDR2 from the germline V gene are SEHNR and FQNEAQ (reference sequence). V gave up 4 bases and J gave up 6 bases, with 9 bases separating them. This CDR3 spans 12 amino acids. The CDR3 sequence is CASSYRVAEAFF. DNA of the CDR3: TGTGCCAGCAGCTACAGGGTGGCTGAAGCTTTCTTT.

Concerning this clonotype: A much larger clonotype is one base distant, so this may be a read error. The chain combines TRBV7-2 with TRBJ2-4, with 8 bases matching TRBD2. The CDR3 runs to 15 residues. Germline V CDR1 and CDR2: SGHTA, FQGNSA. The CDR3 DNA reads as TGTGCCAGCAGCTTATCTTCCGGGAGGGGGAATGAGCGGTTCTTC. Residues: CASSLSSGRGNERFF.

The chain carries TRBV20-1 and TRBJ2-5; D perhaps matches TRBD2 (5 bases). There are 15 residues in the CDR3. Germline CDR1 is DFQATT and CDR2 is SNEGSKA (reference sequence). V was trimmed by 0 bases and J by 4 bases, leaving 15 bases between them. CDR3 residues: CSARDTGSAGETQYF. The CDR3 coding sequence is TGCAGTGCTAGAGATACGGGTAGCGCGGGAGAGACCCAGTACTTC.